This paragraph covers one T cell receptor beta chain sequence. CDR1 and CDR2 (germline): LGHDT, YNNKEL (reference sequence). This CDR3 is built from 16 residues. With V trimmed by 0 bases and J by 7 bases, 9 bases remained unmatched. The data were taken from a study of blood T cell repertoires in COVID-19. The authors' processing: By means of reference gene primer amplification, nucleated cell counts were estimated. Data came from immunoSEQ multiplex PCR; TCRdb stores just in-frame clones and leaves some out. For V, J and clone size, that table is used; D and trimming come from the DNA. This table holds 250,000 or so clones, 86% found once.

The genes are TRBV3-1 (or the pseudogene TRBV3-2) and TRBJ2-4; 7 bases fit TRBD2. Sample: peripheral blood. The receptor was isolated from a man aged 40-55 years with active or convalescent COVID-19. CDR3 sequence: CASSQDRGGQRNIQYF. The CDR3 bases are TGTGCCAGCAGCCAAGATCGCGGGGGTCAGCGGAACATTCAGTACTTC.